A single T cell receptor (beta chain) is shown here with its context. V was shortened by 0 bases and J by 4 bases, with 13 bases between the two germline ends. There are 15 residues in the CDR3. Germline values: CDR1 SGDLS, CDR2 YYNGEE. How the authors handled the data: Estimation of nucleated cell counts was performed using reference gene primer amplification. Method: immunoSEQ multiplex PCR; TCRdb's copy keeps in-frame clones and lacks some. The V and J calls and clone size are taken from that table; D and trimming were inferred from the DNA. Of roughly 200,000 clones listed, 70% to 90% are singletons. These data belong to a study of blood T cell repertoires in COVID-19. The overall study: COVID-19 samples collected from the United States, Italy and Spain covered acute and convalescent phases. T cells, B-cell-depleted T cells, or PBMCs supplied cDNA or gDNA.

The V and J genes are TRBV9 and TRBJ1-1, with D possibly being TRBD1 (5 bases). Sequencing was done on a sample of peripheral blood. This TCR derives from a man in his sixties with acute or convalescent COVID-19. Here the CDR3 DNA reads TGTGCCAGCAGCGTAGGGTCGGCAGGGCGCACTGAAGCTTTCTTT. It translates to CASSVGSAGRTEAFF.